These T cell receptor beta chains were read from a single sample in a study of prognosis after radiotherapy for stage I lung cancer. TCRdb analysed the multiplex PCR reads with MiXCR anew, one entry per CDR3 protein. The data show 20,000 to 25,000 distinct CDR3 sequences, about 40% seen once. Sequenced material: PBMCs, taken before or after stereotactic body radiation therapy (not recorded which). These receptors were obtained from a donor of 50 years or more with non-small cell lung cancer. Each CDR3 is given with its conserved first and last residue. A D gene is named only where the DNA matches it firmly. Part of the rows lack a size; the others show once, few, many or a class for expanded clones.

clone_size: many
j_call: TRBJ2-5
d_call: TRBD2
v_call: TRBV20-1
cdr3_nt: TGCAGTGCTAGAGTTAGCGGGAGGGCGGAGACCCAGTACTTC
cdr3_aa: CSARVSGRAETQYF

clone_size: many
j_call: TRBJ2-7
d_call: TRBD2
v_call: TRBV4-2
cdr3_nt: TGTGCCAGCAGCTTAAGAGCGGGAACGTACGAGCAGTACTTC
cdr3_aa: CASSLRAGTYEQYF

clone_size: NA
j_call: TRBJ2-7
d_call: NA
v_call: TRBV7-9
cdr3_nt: TGTGCCGGCAGGCCTGAACGGTGCGAGCAGTACTTC
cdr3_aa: CAGRPERCEQYF

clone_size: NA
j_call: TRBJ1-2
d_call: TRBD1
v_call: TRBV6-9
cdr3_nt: TGTGCCAGCACCCATCAAAGCCCCGGACAGGCGGAAAGGTATGGCTACACCTTC
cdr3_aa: CASTHQSPGQAERYGYTF

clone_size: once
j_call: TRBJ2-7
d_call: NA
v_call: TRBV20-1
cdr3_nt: TGCAGTGCTAGAGATAGTCGAGGGGACTCCTACGAGCAGTACTTC
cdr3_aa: CSARDSRGDSYEQYF

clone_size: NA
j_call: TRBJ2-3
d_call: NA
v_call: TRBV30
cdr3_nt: TGTGCCTGGAGTTCCCGGGAGACGCAGTATTTT
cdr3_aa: CAWSSRETQYF

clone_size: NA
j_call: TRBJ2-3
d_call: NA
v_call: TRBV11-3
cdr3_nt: TGTGCCAGCAGCTTAATCGTGGGACAACTAAGCACAGATACGCAGTATTTT
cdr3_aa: CASSLIVGQLSTDTQYF

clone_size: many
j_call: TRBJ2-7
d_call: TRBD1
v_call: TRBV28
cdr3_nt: TGTGCCAGCAGTTCCCGGACAGGGTGGTACGAGCAGTACTTC
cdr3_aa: CASSSRTGWYEQYF

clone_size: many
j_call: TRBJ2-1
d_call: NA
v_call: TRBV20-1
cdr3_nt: TGCAGTGCTAGAGATACGGGTAGGCTGAGCTCCTACAATGAGCAGTTCTTC
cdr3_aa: CSARDTGRLSSYNEQFF

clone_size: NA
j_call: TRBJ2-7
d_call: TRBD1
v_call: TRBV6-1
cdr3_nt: TGTACCAGCAAGACAGGGGGTTTTGACGAGCAGTACTTC
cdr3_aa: CTSKTGGFDEQYF

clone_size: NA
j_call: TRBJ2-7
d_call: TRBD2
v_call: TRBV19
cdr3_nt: TGTGCCAGTAGCAGTGGCGGAGCGAGGAGACTAGCGGGGACGAGCTACGAGCAGTACTTC
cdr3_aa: CASSSGGARRLAGTSYEQYF

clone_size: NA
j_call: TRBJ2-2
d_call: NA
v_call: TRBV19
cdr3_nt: TGTGCCAGTACGATCGATTGGAACACCGGGGAGCTGTTTTTT
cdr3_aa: CASTIDWNTGELFF

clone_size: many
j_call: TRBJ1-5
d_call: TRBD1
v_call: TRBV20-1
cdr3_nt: TGCAGTGCTAGAGAGGGACAGGGCAATCAGCCCCAGCATTTT
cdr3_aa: CSAREGQGNQPQHF

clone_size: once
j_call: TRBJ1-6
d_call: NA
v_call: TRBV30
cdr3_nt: TGTGCCTGGCGCTGGGGGCGCGGGAATTCACCCCTCCACTTT
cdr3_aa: CAWRWGRGNSPLHF

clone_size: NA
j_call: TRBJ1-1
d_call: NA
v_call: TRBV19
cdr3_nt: TGTGCCAGTAGTATAATTGCTGAAGCTTTCTTT
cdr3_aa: CASSIIAEAFF

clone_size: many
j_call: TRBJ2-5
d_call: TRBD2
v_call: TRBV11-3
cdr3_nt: TGTGCCAGCAGCTCCCTGACTAGCGGGAGGCAAGAGACCCAGTACTTC
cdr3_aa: CASSSLTSGRQETQYF

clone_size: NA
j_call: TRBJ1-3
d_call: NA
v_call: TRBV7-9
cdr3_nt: TGTGCCAGCAGCTTAGTTGGGGACGGGATCTCTGGAAACACCATATATTTT
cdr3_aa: CASSLVGDGISGNTIYF

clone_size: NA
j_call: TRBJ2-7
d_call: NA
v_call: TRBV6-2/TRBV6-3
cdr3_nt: TGTGCCAGCAGTTACAATGACAAATCGGGCGAGCAGTACTTC
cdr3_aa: CASSYNDKSGEQYF

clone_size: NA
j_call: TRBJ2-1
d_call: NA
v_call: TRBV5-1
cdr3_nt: TGCGCCAGCAGCTTAGAAGGGGCCTACAATGAGCAGTTCTTC
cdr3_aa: CASSLEGAYNEQFF

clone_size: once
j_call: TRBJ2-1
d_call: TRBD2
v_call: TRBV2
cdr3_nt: TGTGCCAGCAGTCCCGGACTAGCGGGAGCTGGGGTTTACAATGAGCAGTTCTTC
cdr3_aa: CASSPGLAGAGVYNEQFF

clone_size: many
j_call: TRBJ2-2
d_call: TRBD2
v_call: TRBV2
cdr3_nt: TGTGCCAGCAAAGGACTAGCGGGGAACACCGGGGAGCTGTTTTTT
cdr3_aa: CASKGLAGNTGELFF

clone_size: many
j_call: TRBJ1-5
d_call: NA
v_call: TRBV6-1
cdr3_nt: TGTGCCAGCAGTGTCCAGGGGAGTCAGCCCCAGCATTTT
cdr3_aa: CASSVQGSQPQHF

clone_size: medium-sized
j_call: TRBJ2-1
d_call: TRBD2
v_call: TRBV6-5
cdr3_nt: TGTGCCAGCAGCCCCGGGACTAGCTTAGGGGACAATGAGCAGTTCTTC
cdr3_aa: CASSPGTSLGDNEQFF

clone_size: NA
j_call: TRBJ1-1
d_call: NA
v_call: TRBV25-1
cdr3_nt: TGTGCCAGCAGTGAATATTGCCCGGGAGGGGGGACTGAAGCTTTCTTT
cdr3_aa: CASSEYCPGGGTEAFF

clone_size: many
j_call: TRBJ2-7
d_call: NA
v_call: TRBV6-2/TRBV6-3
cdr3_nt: TGTGCCAGCAGTTACTCGCGGGCACGCGAGCAGTACTTC
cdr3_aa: CASSYSRAREQYF

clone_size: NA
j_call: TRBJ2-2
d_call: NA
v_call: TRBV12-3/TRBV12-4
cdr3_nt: TGTGCCAGCAGGGTACGCAGGTCGGCGTTCGCGAACACCTGGGAGCTGTTTTTT
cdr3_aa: CASRVRRSAFANTWELFF

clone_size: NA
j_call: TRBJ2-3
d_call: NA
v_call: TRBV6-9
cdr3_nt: TGTGCCAGCAGTTGGGACACCCCAGATACGCAGTATTTT
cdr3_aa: CASSWDTPDTQYF

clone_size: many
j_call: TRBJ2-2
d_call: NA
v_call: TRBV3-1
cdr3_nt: TGTGCCAGCAGTCACCGCCGGGATCGGTCCACCGGGGAGCTGTTTTTT
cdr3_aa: CASSHRRDRSTGELFF

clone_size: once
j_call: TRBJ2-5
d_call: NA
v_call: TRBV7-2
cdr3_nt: TGTGCCAGCAACCCGGCCCGAGGGGAGACCCAGTACTTC
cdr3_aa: CASNPARGETQYF

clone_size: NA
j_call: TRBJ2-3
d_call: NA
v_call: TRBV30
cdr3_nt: TGTGCCTGGAGAACCATGGGGACAGATACGCAGTATTTT
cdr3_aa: CAWRTMGTDTQYF

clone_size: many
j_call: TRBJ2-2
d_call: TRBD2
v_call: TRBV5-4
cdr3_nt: TGTGCCAGCAGCTTGGCCGGGAGGGCCGGGGAGCTGTTTTTT
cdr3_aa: CASSLAGRAGELFF

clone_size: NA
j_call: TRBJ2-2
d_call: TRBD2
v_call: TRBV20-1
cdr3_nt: TGCAGTGCTAGTTCAGCGGGGGACACCGGGGAGCTGTTTTTT
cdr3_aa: CSASSAGDTGELFF

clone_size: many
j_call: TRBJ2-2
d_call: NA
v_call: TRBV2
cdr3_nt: TGTGCCAGCAGTGAAGGGGGCACCGGGGAGCTGTTTTTT
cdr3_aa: CASSEGGTGELFF

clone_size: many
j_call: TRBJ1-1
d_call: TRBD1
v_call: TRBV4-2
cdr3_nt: TGTGCCAGCAGCCAAGGGGACAGGGGGCTTGGCACTGAAGCTTTCTTT
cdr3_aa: CASSQGDRGLGTEAFF

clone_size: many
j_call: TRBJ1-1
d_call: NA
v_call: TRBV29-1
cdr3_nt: TGCAGCGTTATGAGACAGATTAACACTGAAGCTTTCTTT
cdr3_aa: CSVMRQINTEAFF

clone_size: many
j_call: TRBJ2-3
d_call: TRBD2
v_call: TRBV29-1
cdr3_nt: TGCAGCGTTGAAGGGACTAGCGGGATGGGCACAGATACGCAGTATTTT
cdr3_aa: CSVEGTSGMGTDTQYF

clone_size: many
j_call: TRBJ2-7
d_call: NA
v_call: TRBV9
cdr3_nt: TGTGCCAGCAGCGCAAAGGGGGTCGCCTACGAGCAGTACTTC
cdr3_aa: CASSAKGVAYEQYF

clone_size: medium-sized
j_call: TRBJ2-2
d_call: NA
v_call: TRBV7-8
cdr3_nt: TGTGCCAGCAAACCTAGGAACACCGGGGAGCTGTTTTTT
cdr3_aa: CASKPRNTGELFF

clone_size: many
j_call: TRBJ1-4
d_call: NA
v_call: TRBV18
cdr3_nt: TGTGCCAGCTCAAGGACGAAGGCTAATGAAAAACTGTTTTTT
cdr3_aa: CASSRTKANEKLFF

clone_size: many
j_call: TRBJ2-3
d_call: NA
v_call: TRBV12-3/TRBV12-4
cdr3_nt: TGTGCCAGCACCGGAGGAGCATTGAATACGCAGTATTTT
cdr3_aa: CASTGGALNTQYF

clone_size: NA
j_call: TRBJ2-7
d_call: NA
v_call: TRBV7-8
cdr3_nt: TGTGCCAGCAGCTTAGCCCCGGAAACAGGGCTAGAAAACGAGCAGTACTTC
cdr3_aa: CASSLAPETGLENEQYF

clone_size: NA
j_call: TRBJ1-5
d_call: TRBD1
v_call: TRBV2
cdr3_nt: TGTGCCAGCAGTGGGGACAGGGGCCATCAGCCCCAGCATTTT
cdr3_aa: CASSGDRGHQPQHF

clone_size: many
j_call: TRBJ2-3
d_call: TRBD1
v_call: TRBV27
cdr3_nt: TGTGCCAGCAGACCTTGGGACAGGGTACAGAAAGATACGCAGTATTTT
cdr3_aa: CASRPWDRVQKDTQYF

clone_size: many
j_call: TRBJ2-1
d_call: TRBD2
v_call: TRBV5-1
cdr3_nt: TGCGCCAGCAGCTTGGAGACTAGCGGGGATGAGCAGTTCTTC
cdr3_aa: CASSLETSGDEQFF

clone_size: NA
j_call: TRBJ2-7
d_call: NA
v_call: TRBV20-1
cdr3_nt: TGCAGTGCTAGAGACCCGCTGCTTGGTTTGCACGAGCAGTACTTC
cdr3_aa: CSARDPLLGLHEQYF

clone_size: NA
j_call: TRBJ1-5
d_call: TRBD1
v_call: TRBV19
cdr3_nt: TGTGCCAGTAGTACCCCGACAGGGGTGGACAATCAGCCCCAGCATTTT
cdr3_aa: CASSTPTGVDNQPQHF

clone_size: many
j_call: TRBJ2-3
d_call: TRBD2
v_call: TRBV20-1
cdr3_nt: TGCAGTGCTAGAAGGCTAGCGGGTAGCACAGATACGCAGTATTTT
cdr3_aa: CSARRLAGSTDTQYF

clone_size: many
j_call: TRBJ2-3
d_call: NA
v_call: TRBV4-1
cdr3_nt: TGCGCCAGCAGCCCCGGTGGGTGGGAGTCCACAGATACGCAGTATTTT
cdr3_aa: CASSPGGWESTDTQYF

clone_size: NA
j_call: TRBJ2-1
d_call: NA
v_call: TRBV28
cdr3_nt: TGTGCCAGCACCGGGAATTACAATGAGCAGTTCTTC
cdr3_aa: CASTGNYNEQFF

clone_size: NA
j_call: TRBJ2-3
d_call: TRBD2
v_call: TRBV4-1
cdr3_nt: TGCGCCAGCAGCCAATTGGGTAGCGGGAGGGCAGATACGCAGTATTTT
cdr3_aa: CASSQLGSGRADTQYF

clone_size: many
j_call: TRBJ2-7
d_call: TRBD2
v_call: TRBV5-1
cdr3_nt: TGCGCCAGCAGCGGGACTAGCGGGCCTATCTCCTACGAGCAGTACTTC
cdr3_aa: CASSGTSGPISYEQYF

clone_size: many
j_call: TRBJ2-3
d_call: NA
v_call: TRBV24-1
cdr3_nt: TGTGCCACCAGTGATTTTGCAGATACGCAGTATTTT
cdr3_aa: CATSDFADTQYF

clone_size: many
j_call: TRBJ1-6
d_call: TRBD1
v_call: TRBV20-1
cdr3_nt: TGCAGTGCTATTGGACAGGTTCGGGGACTTGGTTCACCCCTCCACTTT
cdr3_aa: CSAIGQVRGLGSPLHF

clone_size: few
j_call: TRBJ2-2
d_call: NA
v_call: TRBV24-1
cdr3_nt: TGTGCCGCAGGGCAGGGCACCGGGGAGCTGTTTTTT
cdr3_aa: CAAGQGTGELFF

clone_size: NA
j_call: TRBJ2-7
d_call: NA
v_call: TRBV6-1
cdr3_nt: TGTGCCAGCAGCACAAGCACGTTTGTCGAGCAGTACTTC
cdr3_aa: CASSTSTFVEQYF